The 20 T cell receptor beta chains below were found in one sample sequenced in a study of cytomegalovirus exposure and HLA in healthy donors. In the PCR, 60 Vbeta and 13 Jbeta primers were used. This table comes from immunoSEQ multiplex PCR, and its TCRdb copy is limited to in-frame clones, with some not included. Its table records some 200,000 clones. Sequencing used PBMCs. The receptors originated from a man between 25 and 39 years old in good health and CMV-seronegative.

This rearrangement joins TRBV19 to TRBJ2-1, with a weak D call TRBD1 (5 bases). Germline V gene data show CDR1 as LNHDA and CDR2 as SQIVND (reference sequence). The CDR3 runs 15 residues. V lost 8 bases and J 5 bases, leaving 19 bases between the germline ends. The CDR3 here is CASGVGDRGDNEQFF. CDR3 in DNA: TGTGCCAGTGGGGTAGGGGATCGTGGGGACAATGAGCAGTTCTTC.

J is TRBJ2-7 and V is TRBV6-5; no firm D call. V was trimmed by 6 bases and J by 5 bases, leaving 14 bases between them. The CDR3 has 13 residues. The germline CDR1 and CDR2 sequences are MNHEY and SVGAGI. Here the CDR3 DNA reads TGTGCCAGCAGCCCCAGGCGTGGCAACGAGCAGTACTTC. The encoded protein is CASSPRRGNEQYF.

This sequence joins TRBV7-2 and TRBJ2-7; TRBD2 matches at 11 bases. Losses at the gene ends were 5 bases for V and 2 bases for J; bases not matched to a gene: 8. Per germline, CDR1 SGHTA and CDR2 FQGNSA. The CDR3 has 16 amino acids. For the CDR3, the DNA is TGTGCCAGCAGCCTTATTCTAGCGGGGGGTCCCTACGAGCAGTACTTC. Its protein is CASSLILAGGPYEQYF.

This rearrangement joins TRBV29-1 to TRBJ2-5, with 8 bases that match TRBD1. The closer fit of TRBJ2-7 to the DNA end suggests the J call may be wrong. Looked up from germline, CDR1 is SQVTM and CDR2 is ANQGSEA. The CDR3 runs to 15 residues. The CDR3 loop is CSVEDPGQGIGEQYF. In nucleotides, the CDR3 is TGCAGCGTTGAAGACCCTGGACAGGGAATAGGCGAGCAGTACTTC.

The V and J genes are TRBV10-1 and TRBJ2-7; TRBD2 agrees at 14 bases. Losses at the gene ends were 8 bases for V and 5 bases for J; bases not matched to a gene: 14. Per the germline V gene, CDR1 is WNHNN and CDR2 is SYGVQD (reference sequence). CDR3 length equals 17 residues. The CDR3 nucleotides read TGCGCCAGCTCGGCACCGGGACTAGCGGGAGCAGGGAACGAGCAGTACTTC. Translated, it gives CASSAPGLAGAGNEQYF.

The chain has TRBV27 and TRBJ2-1; TRBD1 agrees at 8 bases. CDR3 length: 15 residues. The germline gives CDR1 MNHEY, CDR2 SMNVEV (reference sequence). Trimming took 6 bases from V and 8 from J; bases not matched to a gene: 12. The CDR3 sequence is CASRGSGTGEHEQFF. CDR3 in DNA: TGTGCCAGCAGGGGGTCCGGGACAGGTGAGCATGAGCAGTTCTTC.

The chain employs TRBV18 and TRBJ2-3; tentatively, D is TRBD1 (5 bases). V dropped 5 bases and J dropped 6 bases, with 18 bases sitting between them. The germline V gene has CDR1 KGHSH and CDR2 LQKENI. CDR3 length: 15 amino acids. In nucleotides, the CDR3 is TGTGCCAGCTCATCAGGGATATCTCAGGGTGATACGCAGTATTTT. This encodes CASSSGISQGDTQYF.

The V gene is TRBV6-5, the J gene TRBJ1-2; the D is unclear. There are 14 residues in the CDR3. The V gene's germline CDR1 is MNHEY and CDR2 SVGAGI. Trimming stripped 2 bases from V and 0 bases from J, with 7 bases between. The CDR3 spells CASSYRVANYGYTF. The DNA of the CDR3 is TGTGCCAGCAGTTACAGAGTCGCTAACTATGGCTACACCTTC.

The J gene is TRBJ2-1, the V gene TRBV19; tentative D call: TRBD1 (6 bases). V was shortened by 6 bases and J by 3 bases, with 15 bases between the two germline ends. The germline CDR1 and CDR2 sequences are LNHDA and SQIVND (reference sequence). There are 15 residues in the CDR3. The CDR3 DNA reads TGTGCCAGTAGACCGACACAGGACAGCTACAATGAGCAGTTCTTC. Its translation is CASRPTQDSYNEQFF.

V usage is TRBV5-1 and J usage is TRBJ1-2; 9 positions match TRBD1. V shed 4 bases, J shed 6 bases, and the junction held 13 bases outside the gene matches. This CDR3 contains 16 residues. Looked up from germline, CDR1 is SGHRS and CDR2 is YFSETQ. The chain's CDR3 is CASSMLQGALYDGYTF. For the CDR3, the DNA is TGCGCCAGCAGCATGCTACAGGGGGCACTCTATGATGGCTACACCTTC.

This chain joins TRBV11-3 and TRBJ2-1; the match to TRBD2 covers 14 bases. V shed 5 bases and J 2 bases; nucleotides not matched to a gene: 14. This CDR3 has 20 residues. Per germline, CDR1 SGHNT and CDR2 YENEEA. In DNA, the CDR3 is TGTGCCAGCAGCCTACACCCGACTAGCGGGAGGGGGGAGGCCTACAATGAGCAGTTCTTC. As protein: CASSLHPTSGRGEAYNEQFF.

In nucleotides, the CDR3 is TGCGCCAGCAGCCCGGCGGGACTAGGATCCTACGAGCAGTACTTC. Its protein product is CASSPAGLGSYEQYF. V is TRBV5-1 and J is TRBJ2-7; 8 nucleotides align to TRBD2. Trimming cost V 4 bases and J 1 base; bases outside gene matches: 7. CDR1 SGHRS and CDR2 YFSETQ come from the germline V gene. This CDR3 has 15 residues.

The chain combines TRBV25-1 with TRBJ1-2, with a weak D call TRBD1 (6 bases). The V gene lost 4 bases and the J gene lost 4 bases, with 13 bases spanning the gap. This CDR3 is 14 amino acids long. Germline CDR1 is MGHDK and CDR2 is SYGVNS. In DNA form, the CDR3 reads TGTGCCAGCAGTGCCAGGGGAGGGGTCTATGGCTACACCTTC. It yields the protein CASSARGGVYGYTF.

The CDR3 sequence is CASSKGLAGDTQYF. The CDR3 DNA reads TGTGCCAGCAGCAAGGGACTAGCGGGAGATACGCAGTATTTT. The chain links TRBV25-1 to TRBJ2-3, with 12 bases lining up with TRBD2. Germline V gene sequence: CDR1 MGHDK, CDR2 SYGVNS. Losses at the gene ends were 6 bases for V and 5 bases for J; bases not matched to a gene: 3. The CDR3 loop spans 14 amino acids.

V is TRBV29-1 and J is TRBJ2-3; 9 bases agree with TRBD2. CDR3 size: 15 residues. Germline assignment: CDR1 SQVTM and CDR2 ANQGSEA. V lost 5 bases to trimming and J lost 2 bases; unmatched junction nucleotides: 8. The CDR3 DNA sequence: TGCAGCGTTCCCGGTACTAGCGGGCTCACAGATACGCAGTATTTT. Its protein product is CSVPGTSGLTDTQYF.

This rearrangement joins TRBV19 to TRBJ2-1, with a weak D call TRBD1 (6 bases). Per germline, CDR1 LNHDA and CDR2 SQIVND (reference sequence). The CDR3 sequence is 15 residues long. The germline V and J ends were trimmed by 7 bases and 8 bases, with 21 bases remaining between them. CDR3 in DNA: TGTGCCAGTACCGCACGACAGGAGCCCGGGTATGAGCAGTTCTTC. Translation: CASTARQEPGYEQFF.

The rearrangement links TRBV28 to TRBJ1-2; D is perhaps TRBD1 (6 bases). This CDR3 region has 14 residues. With 6 bases removed from V and 4 bases from J, the gap between germline ends came to 15 bases. The germline CDR1 and CDR2 sequences are MDHEN and SYDVKM. The CDR3 nucleotides read TGTGCCAGCAGCCCCGGACAGTTAACCTATGGCTACACCTTC. Translating it yields CASSPGQLTYGYTF.

Here the CDR3 DNA reads TGTGCCAGCAGCTTAGATTTACAGAACACCGGGGAGCTGTTTTTT. Its translation: CASSLDLQNTGELFF. The chain carries TRBV7-2 and TRBJ2-2, with no clear D. Germline values: CDR1 SGHTA, CDR2 FQGNSA. There are 15 residues in the CDR3. Between the trimmed V and J ends, which lost 1 base and 1 base, there was a span of 7 bases.

The rearrangement uses TRBV7-2 and TRBJ2-5, with no clear D. The CDR3 is 14 amino acids. Trimming pared 3 bases from V and 5 bases from J, leaving 13 bases between. CDR1 SGHTA and CDR2 FQGNSA come from the germline V gene. CDR3 protein: CASSFQVGEETQYF. The CDR3 DNA is TGTGCCAGCAGCTTCCAAGTCGGAGAGGAGACCCAGTACTTC.

The chain couples TRBV7-2 to TRBJ1-1, with TRBD1 identical over 7 bases. The CDR3 consists of 14 residues. Per germline, CDR1 SGHTA and CDR2 FQGNSA. The J segment lost 4 bases and the V segment lost 5 bases, leaving 7 bases of the junction unmatched. The CDR3 here is CASSPNRGRTEAFF. CDR3 sequence (DNA): TGTGCCAGCAGCCCCAACAGGGGCCGCACTGAAGCTTTCTTT.